This entry concerns a single T cell receptor (beta chain). These data belong to a study of blood T cell repertoires in COVID-19. In the study overall: Researchers got acute and convalescent COVID-19 samples from the United States, Italy and Spain. PBMCs, B-cell-depleted T cells, or T cells provided the cDNA or gDNA that made up the material.

Trimming took 3 bases from V and 6 from J, leaving 32 bases between them. Germline CDR1 and CDR2: MDHEN and SYDVKM. This CDR3 has 21 residues. Authors' data handling: It was from reference gene primer amplification that nucleated cell counts were estimated. Sequenced by immunoSEQ multiplex PCR; TCRdb stores in-frame clones only, minus some. V, J and clone size are those of that table, while D and trimming were read from the DNA. The table includes more than 150,000 clones, 70% to 90% detected once. The sequencing sample was made of peripheral blood. V and J are TRBV28 and TRBJ2-2, with D tentatively TRBD1 (5 bases). The TCR sequence derives from a man between 65 and 80 years old with active or convalescent COVID-19. CDR3 protein: CASSLPRPKSWGRIGAGELFF. Here the CDR3 DNA reads TGTGCCAGCAGTTTGCCCCGCCCTAAAAGCTGGGGCCGGATTGGGGCCGGGGAGCTGTTTTTT.